The 32 T cell receptor beta chains in this list originate from one sample, sequenced in a study of blood T cells in healthy people across ages. The second PCR ran about 6 to 12 cycles with a sample-barcoded 5' primer and J-beta primers. In TCRdb, the 5' RACE reads were re-called with MiXCR into one record per CDR3 protein. The table has 600,000 to 1,000,000 distinct CDR3 sequences, just under 25% seen once. These data are also associated with another study on T cells of mothers and their children.

The sample taken for sequencing was blood. These receptors were taken from a boy younger than 18 in good health.

V and J are TRBV4-1 and TRBJ1-5; D ambiguous. The V end lost 0 bases, the J end lost 10 bases, and 13 bases lay between the germline ends. Germline V gene data show CDR1 as MGHRA and CDR2 as YSYEKL. This CDR3 spans 14 amino acids. The CDR3 DNA follows: TGCGCCAGCAGCCAAGAATCCCTGAGTGAACCCCAGCATTTT. Protein product: CASSQESLSEPQHF.

This rearrangement joins TRBV2 to TRBJ2-2; possibly TRBD1 for D (6 bases). The CDR3 spans 15 residues. Trimming left V 6 bases short and J 0 bases short, with 11 bases between. The germline gives CDR1 SNHLY, CDR2 FYNNEI. CDR3 residues: CASSGQNANTGELFF. CDR3 nucleotide sequence: TGTGCCAGCAGCGGACAGAATGCGAACACCGGGGAGCTGTTTTTT.

The J gene is TRBJ2-4, the V gene TRBV20-1; the D gene could be TRBD1 or TRBD2 (5 bases each). The J call is uncertain, as TRBJ2-7 better fits the DNA end. The V gene's germline CDR1 is DFQATT and CDR2 SNEGSKA (reference sequence). CDR3 length equals 15 residues. DNA for the CDR3: TGCAGTGCTCCCGCGGGCAGGGATCGTTCCTACGAGCAGTACTTC. The encoded protein is CSAPAGRDRSYEQYF.

The rearrangement uses TRBV29-1 and TRBJ2-1, with 7 bases that match TRBD2. The end of the DNA fits TRBJ2-5 better, so the J call may be wrong. Germline V gives CDR1 SQVTM, CDR2 ANQGSEA. The CDR3 loop spans 12 amino acids. CDR3 region: CSALRGEETQYF. The CDR3 DNA sequence: TGCAGCGCCCTCCGGGGGGAGGAGACCCAGTACTTC.

The V gene is TRBV20-1, the J gene TRBJ2-7; perhaps D is TRBD1 or TRBD2 (6 bases each). V lost 5 bases to trimming and J lost 5 bases, with 22 bases between them. CDR1 DFQATT and CDR2 SNEGSKA come from the germline V gene (reference sequence). The CDR3 spans 15 residues. CDR3 DNA sequence: TGCAGTGCTGGGAGGAGGAGAACAGGGCAGGACGAGCAGTACTTC. Its protein product is CSAGRRRTGQDEQYF.

The V gene is TRBV4-1, the J gene TRBJ2-2; no definite D call. Germline V gene data show CDR1 as MGHRA and CDR2 as YSYEKL. V was clipped by 0 bases and J by 7 bases, with 9 bases between them. The CDR3 is made up of 14 amino acids. CDR3 coding DNA: TGCGCCAGCAGCCAAGACCAGTTGGGCGGGGAGCTGTTTTTT. Amino acid sequence: CASSQDQLGGELFF.

V usage is TRBV28 and J usage is TRBJ2-5; the D is unclear. With 5 bases removed from V and 4 bases from J, the gap between germline ends came to 11 bases. The CDR3 is 13 amino acids. Looked up from germline, CDR1 is MDHEN and CDR2 is SYDVKM. CDR3: CASSLISPETQYF. The DNA for the CDR3 is TGTGCCAGCAGTCTCATTAGTCCAGAGACCCAGTACTTC.

CDR3 region: CASSVRDADTQYF. CDR3 nucleotide sequence: TGTGCCAGCAGTGTCAGGGACGCAGATACGCAGTATTTT. The chain combines TRBV12-3 or TRBV12-4 with TRBJ2-3; the D gene could be TRBD1 or TRBD2 (5 bases each). Trimming took off 5 bases at V and 4 bases at J, with 10 bases between the two ends. This CDR3 contains 13 residues.

This chain links TRBV4-3 with TRBJ1-1; D is uncertain. Germline V CDR1 and CDR2: LGHNA, YSLEER. CDR3 length: 14 residues. V gave up 1 base and J gave up 6 bases, with 12 bases separating them. The CDR3 region is CASSQVWGSAEAFF. In nucleotides, the CDR3 is TGCGCCAGCAGCCAAGTATGGGGTAGCGCTGAAGCTTTCTTT.

Note on this clonotype: Lacking the conserved final phenylalanine or tryptophan, this CDR3 likely reflects a read error. The gene calls are TRBV20-1 and TRBJ1-4; TRBD1 might be the D (5 bases). Germline values: CDR1 DFQATT, CDR2 SNEGSKA (reference sequence). This CDR3 comprises 14 residues. The CDR3 nucleotides are TGCAGTGCTAGAGATCGGGGGTCTAATGAAGAACTGTTTCTT. It codes for CSARDRGSNEELFL.

V is TRBV25-1 and J is TRBJ2-5; D gene uncertain. The end of the DNA fits TRBJ2-7 better, so the J call may be wrong. CDR3 length equals 13 residues. CDR1 and CDR2 (germline): MGHDK, SYGVNS. The CDR3 sequence: CASSEFRTYEQYF. In DNA, the CDR3 is TGTGCCAGCAGTGAATTTAGGACCTACGAGCAGTACTTC.

The V and J genes are TRBV20-1 and TRBJ2-3; 8 nucleotides match TRBD2. The J segment lost 2 bases and the V segment lost 0 bases, leaving 4 bases of the junction unmatched. The V gene's germline CDR1 is DFQATT and CDR2 SNEGSKA (reference sequence). The CDR3 covers 15 residues. The CDR3 region has the DNA TGCAGTGCTAGAGATCTAGCGGGCCCCACAGATACGCAGTATTTT. Protein product: CSARDLAGPTDTQYF.

This clonotype was counted only a few times. The CDR3 is CASSLDGGQGGKNIQYF. The CDR3 DNA reads TGTGCCAGCAGCTTAGATGGGGGGCAAGGAGGCAAAAACATTCAGTACTTC. The chain employs TRBV11-3 and TRBJ2-4; D tentatively fits TRBD1 or TRBD2 (6 bases each). The CDR3 loop spans 17 amino acids. V lost 0 bases to trimming and J lost 3 bases, with 15 bases between them. Germline V lookup: CDR1 SGHNT, CDR2 YENEEA.

The rearrangement uses TRBV16 and TRBJ1-5, with D unresolved. V lost 4 bases, J lost 7 bases, and 17 bases lay in between. This CDR3 spans 15 amino acids. CDR1 and CDR2 from the germline V gene are KGHSY and FQNENV. The chain's CDR3 is CASSPRRWGWQPQHF. The CDR3 nucleotides are TGTGCCAGCAGCCCCCGGAGGTGGGGTTGGCAGCCCCAGCATTTT.

This clonotype has just a few counts. The rearrangement uses TRBV7-6 and TRBJ2-1; TRBD2 agrees at 11 bases. Trimming cost V 5 bases and J 0 bases; bases outside gene matches: 9. CDR1 is SGHVS, CDR2 FNYEAQ, per germline. The CDR3 contains 18 residues. CDR3 coding DNA: TGTGCCAGCAGCGCCAAGGGACTAGCGGCTAACTCCTACAATGAGCAGTTCTTC. This gives the protein CASSAKGLAANSYNEQFF.

This clonotype was seen a few times. The chain links TRBV28 to TRBJ2-4; TRBD2 might be the D (5 bases). The CDR3 loop spans 14 amino acids. The germline gives CDR1 MDHEN, CDR2 SYDVKM. With 5 bases removed from V and 10 bases from J, the gap between germline ends came to 18 bases. CDR3 sequence: CASSPMDGVRIQYF. The CDR3 DNA reads as TGTGCCAGCAGTCCGATGGACGGGGTTCGGATTCAGTACTTC.

The rearrangement joins TRBV29-1 to TRBJ2-1; no clear D. Germline-derived CDR1 and CDR2 are SQVTM and ANQGSEA. With 0 bases removed from V and 9 bases from J, the gap between germline ends came to 6 bases. The CDR3 loop spans 11 amino acids. For the CDR3, the DNA is TGCAGCGTTGAAGAGACTTCTGAGCAGTTCTTC. Its protein product is CSVEETSEQFF.

The genes are TRBV7-2 and TRBJ2-5; 11 bases fit TRBD2. The CDR3 sequence is 13 residues long. Trimming took 5 bases from V and 13 from J; bases not matched to a gene: 9. Germline loops: CDR1 SGHTA, CDR2 FQGNSA. The CDR3 region is CASSALAGGPTYF. Here the CDR3 DNA reads TGTGCCAGCAGCGCCTTAGCGGGGGGGCCGACGTACTTC. Supplemented by reference TRBV7-2 and TRBJ2-5, the full variable domain reads GAGVSQSPSNKVTEKGKDVELRCDPISGHTALYWYRQSLGQGLEFLIYFQGNSAPDKSGLPSDRFSAERTGGSVSTLTIQRTQQEDSAVYLCASSALAGGPTYFGPGTRLLVL.

This clonotype was counted a few times. This sequence joins TRBV9 and TRBJ2-2; the match to TRBD1 covers 7 bases. This CDR3 is built from 15 residues. J gave up 4 bases and V 4 bases, and 7 bases lay outside the gene matches. Per germline, CDR1 SGDLS and CDR2 YYNGEE. Written as DNA, the CDR3 is TGTGCCAGCAGCCAACAGGGGATCTCCACCGGGGAGCTGTTTTTT. It specifies CASSQQGISTGELFF. The full variable domain, rest sourced from reference TRBV9 and TRBJ2-2, is DSGVTQTPKHLITATGQRVTLRCSPRSGDLSVYWYQQSLDQGLQFLIQYYNGEERAKGNILERFSAQQFPDLHSELNLSSLELGDSALYFCASSQQGISTGELFFGEGSRLTVL.

This clonotype was seen many times. The V call is TRBV7-2, the J call TRBJ2-5; no definite D call. Per the germline V gene, CDR1 is SGHTA and CDR2 is FQGNSA. There are 16 residues in the CDR3. Trimming shortened V by 1 base and J by 0 bases, and 12 bases separated the two germline ends. CDR3 residues: CASSLDPRTYQETQYF. The CDR3 DNA is TGTGCCAGCAGCTTAGACCCTAGGACCTACCAAGAGACCCAGTACTTC.

This clonotype showed up just a few times. The genes are TRBV18 and TRBJ2-2; no reliable D call. The CDR3 has 14 residues. Trimming cost V 3 bases and J 4 bases, with 9 bases left between them. Germline loops: CDR1 KGHSH, CDR2 LQKENI. The DNA for the CDR3 is TGTGCCAGCTCACCCCGAAGGGCCACCGGGGAGCTGTTTTTT. Translation gives CASSPRRATGELFF. The full variable domain, completed using reference TRBV18 and TRBJ2-2, is NAGVMQNPRHLVRRRGQEARLRCSPMKGHSHVYWYRQLPEEGLKFMVYLQKENIIDESGMPKERFSAEFPKEGPSILRIQQVVRGDSAAYFCASSPRRATGELFFGEGSRLTVL.

V is TRBV15 and J is TRBJ2-7; perhaps D is TRBD1 or TRBD2 (5 bases each). V was shortened by 3 bases and J by 7 bases, with 16 bases between the two germline ends. From germline, CDR1 is LNHNV and CDR2 YYDKDF (reference sequence). The CDR3 is made up of 14 amino acids. DNA for the CDR3: TGTGCCACCAGCAGCCGGGACGAGCGTAAGGAGCAGTACTTC. Protein: CATSSRDERKEQYF.

This chain joins TRBV9 and TRBJ2-3; D ambiguous. Trimming removed 4 bases from V and 3 bases from J, with 9 bases in between. The germline gives CDR1 SGDLS, CDR2 YYNGEE. This CDR3 is 13 amino acids long. CDR3 region: CASSLTWTDTQYF. The CDR3 nucleotides read TGTGCCAGCAGCCTTACGTGGACAGATACGCAGTATTTT.

This chain connects TRBV7-2 to TRBJ1-3, with D perhaps matching TRBD1 (6 bases). Deletions cut 2 bases from V and 2 bases from J, with 13 bases between. Germline CDR1 reads SGHTA; CDR2 reads FQGNSA. The CDR3 contains 16 residues. CDR3 nucleotide sequence: TGTGCCAGCAGCTTATCAGGGGCCGGGACTGGAAACACCATATATTTT. It yields the protein CASSLSGAGTGNTIYF.

This clonotype was detected a few times. The rearrangement uses TRBV5-1 and TRBJ2-4; TRBD2 matches 7 bases. This CDR3 has 18 amino acids. CDR1 and CDR2 (germline): SGHRS, YFSETQ. The ends lost 0 bases at V and 0 bases at J; junction bases unmatched: 9. This chain's CDR3 is CASSLGASGSLAKNIQYF. As DNA, the CDR3 is TGCGCCAGCAGCTTGGGGGCTAGCGGATCTCTAGCCAAAAACATTCAGTACTTC. Full variable domain (remainder filled in from reference TRBV5-1 and TRBJ2-4): KAGVTQTPRYLIKTRGQQVTLSCSPISGHRSVSWYQQTPGQGLQFLFEYFSETQRNKGNFPGRFSGRQFSNSRSEMNVSTLELGDSALYLCASSLGASGSLAKNIQYFGAGTRLSVL.

This clonotype appeared a few times. The chain uses TRBV29-1 and TRBJ1-1, with D maybe TRBD1 (6 bases). Looked up from germline, CDR1 is SQVTM and CDR2 is ANQGSEA. This CDR3 spans 15 amino acids. V lost 8 bases, J lost 7 bases, and 26 bases lay in between. For the CDR3, the DNA is TGCAGCTCACGTCCCCTGATCAGGGGCCACATTGAAGCTTTCTTT. Protein: CSSRPLIRGHIEAFF.

A word on this clonotype: A junction boundary mismatches the germline segment, possibly from a read error. The chain has TRBV12-3 or TRBV12-4 and TRBJ2-7; TRBD2 matches at 13 bases. The CDR3 has 16 residues. CDR3 sequence (DNA): TGCGCCAGCAGTAAAAGACTAGCGGGAGGTGGGTACGAGCAGTACTTC. Translated, it gives CASSKRLAGGGYEQYF.

The rearrangement joins TRBV6-5 to TRBJ1-3; TRBD1 matches 7 bases. J gave up 0 bases and V 2 bases, and 7 bases lay outside the gene matches. There are 17 residues in the CDR3. Germline assignment: CDR1 MNHEY and CDR2 SVGAGI. CDR3 sequence: CASSYLNRGFSGNTIYF. The CDR3 region has the DNA TGTGCCAGCAGTTACCTTAACAGGGGCTTCTCTGGAAACACCATATATTTT.

The chain has TRBV28 and TRBJ2-1, with 13 bases that match TRBD2. Germline lookup yields CDR1 MDHEN and CDR2 SYDVKM. V shed 1 base, J shed 7 bases, and the junction held 1 base outside the gene matches. The CDR3 has 15 amino acids. CDR3 sequence (DNA): TGTGCCAGCAGTTTATCGACTAGCGGGAGGAATGAGCAGTTCTTC. Its protein product is CASSLSTSGRNEQFF.

This clonotype was detected ten times or more. This chain joins TRBV6-2 or TRBV6-3 and TRBJ2-5, with TRBD2 matching 11 bases. The CDR3 sequence is 15 residues long. Germline V gives CDR1 MNHEY, CDR2 SVGEGT. Trimming cost V 6 bases and J 0 bases; bases outside gene matches: 3. CDR3 loop: CASSQGLADQETQYF. CDR3 in DNA: TGTGCCAGCAGCCAGGGACTAGCGGACCAAGAGACCCAGTACTTC.

V and J are TRBV29-1 and TRBJ2-1; D may be TRBD1 or TRBD2 (5 bases each). Between the trimmed V and J ends, which lost 4 bases and 3 bases, there was a span of 10 bases. The V gene's germline CDR1 is SQVTM and CDR2 ANQGSEA. The CDR3 extends over 13 amino acids. CDR3 protein: CSVGQRGYNEQFF. The CDR3 DNA reads TGCAGCGTTGGGCAGAGGGGCTACAATGAGCAGTTCTTC.

This chain links TRBV12-3 or TRBV12-4 with TRBJ2-3; 8 bases agree with TRBD2. Trimming at V came to 1 base and at J to 14 bases, leaving 11 bases not matched to a gene. The CDR3 spans 14 residues. The CDR3 nucleotides are TGTGCCAGCAGTTTAGGCGCTAGCGGGTTATCATGGTATTTT. It codes for CASSLGASGLSWYF.